A selection of T cell receptor beta chains follows, all from one sample in a study of blood T cell repertoires in COVID-19. Here immunoSEQ multiplex PCR was the method, and the copy in TCRdb shows in-frame clones only, minus some. The sample has just over 300,000 clones; 90% are singletons. Sequencing was done on a sample of PBMCs or T cells enriched from blood (not recorded which). These receptors originate from a woman younger than 30 with acute COVID-19. Both conserved end residues are part of each CDR3.

V: TRBV30
J: TRBJ2-2
length: 11
CDR3: CAWTGTGELFF

V: TRBV24-1
J: TRBJ2-7
length: 15
CDR3: CATSDTGGANYEQYF

V: TRBV6-6
J: TRBJ2-1
length: 13
CDR3: CASSYRDNNEQFF

V: TRBV6-5
J: TRBJ2-1
length: 14
CDR3: CATEWETGTSEQFF

V: TRBV28
J: TRBJ1-2
length: 14
CDR3: CASSTGMTSYGYTF

V: TRBV28
J: TRBJ2-1
length: 15
CDR3: CASSLSGSPLGEQFF

V: TRBV7-6
J: TRBJ1-4
length: 16
CDR3: CASSSSTGQMNEKLFF

V: TRBV27
J: TRBJ2-7
length: 17
CDR3: CASSLGLAVYPPYEQYF

V: TRBV5-6
J: TRBJ2-7
length: 15
CDR3: CASSPPLAGFYEQYF

V: TRBV12-5
J: TRBJ2-1
length: 15
CDR3: CASGPAGTVYNEQFF

V: TRBV19
J: TRBJ2-7
length: 15
CDR3: CASSKRGAGEDEQYF

V: TRBV23-1
J: TRBJ2-3
length: 16
CDR3: CASSQYVTASTDTQYF

V: TRBV5-8
J: TRBJ1-2
length: 15
CDR3: CASSLVYRMNYGYTF

V: TRBV15
J: TRBJ1-6
length: 15
CDR3: CATSTRSSYNSPLHF

V: TRBV5-6
J: TRBJ1-4
length: 14
CDR3: CASSPRQGGEKLFF

V: TRBV14
J: TRBJ1-3
length: 19
CDR3: CASSQDWDGTVFLGNTIYF

V: TRBV28
J: TRBJ2-1
length: 14
CDR3: CASSFGGTSNEQFF

V: TRBV28
J: TRBJ1-2
length: 13
CDR3: CASSPDSLYGYTF

V: TRBV3-1/TRBV3-2
J: TRBJ1-5
length: 14
CDR3: CASSQQAANQPQHF

V: TRBV11-3
J: TRBJ2-7
length: 14
CDR3: CASSTQVSSYEQYF

V: TRBV25-1
J: TRBJ2-3
length: 15
CDR3: CASSELGTTTDTQYF

V: TRBV5-7
J: TRBJ2-5
length: 12
CDR3: CASSHRGETQYF

V: TRBV28
J: TRBJ2-7
length: 15
CDR3: CASSGQLAGGRKQYF

V: TRBV19
J: TRBJ2-5
length: 13
CDR3: CASSRLYQETQYF

V: TRBV28
J: TRBJ2-1
length: 18
CDR3: CASSLNSLLAPGYNEQFF

V: TRBV30
J: TRBJ1-6
length: 19
CDR3: CAWSGTLFTTGSYNSPLHF

V: TRBV9
J: TRBJ1-3
length: 19
CDR3: CASSVGGQSHLQPGNTIYF

V: TRBV28
J: TRBJ1-4
length: 14
CDR3: CASQSSGSNEKLFF

V: TRBV11-1
J: TRBJ2-7
length: 12
CDR3: CASSFLTYEQYF

V: TRBV7-2
J: TRBJ1-2
length: 15
CDR3: CASSLFGGGADGYTF

V: TRBV30
J: TRBJ2-1
length: 13
CDR3: CAWSFRDYNEQFF

V: TRBV28
J: TRBJ2-7
length: 16
CDR3: CASSFVARDSSYEQYF

V: TRBV6-5
J: TRBJ1-5
length: 14
CDR3: CASSLEAGNQPQHF

V: TRBV11-2
J: TRBJ1-6
length: 13
CDR3: CASGGEGYSPLHF

V: TRBV30
J: TRBJ1-1
length: 12
CDR3: CAWSPGYTEAFF